The sequence of this T cell receptor (beta chain) was determined in a study of T cell responses to AZD1222 COVID-19 vaccine. Study information: Some second doses came at about 4 weeks and others at about 12 weeks; these were pooled.

V lost 6 bases to trimming and J lost 6 bases, with 11 bases between them. The CDR3 runs 12 residues. The germline V gene encodes CDR1 MDHEN and CDR2 SYDVKM. Details on this clone: The antigen is not known.

Only in-frame clones appear in the TCRdb table, and some are missing; sequencing was by immunoSEQ multiplex PCR. Among roughly 120,000 clones, 90% to 95% were seen once, and the ten largest hold about 2.7%. Study results and limitations: Donors were chiefly white British, with a greater number of females, and clonal diversity was perhaps underestimated. Only a handful of people who got AZD1222 tested seropositive at baseline.

The specimen comprised peripheral blood, sampled on day 0 of AZD1222 vaccination. The TCR originated in an adult in good health. The chain couples TRBV28 to TRBJ1-2; D is possibly TRBD1 (6 bases). The CDR3 spells CASRTGHNGYTF. The CDR3 DNA reads as TGTGCCAGCAGGACGGGACACAATGGCTACACCTTC.